This TCR beta chain was identified in a study of T cells after posttransplantation cyclophosphamide. General study findings and limits: Recipient CMV seropositivity and CMV reactivation strongly tracked TRB clonality. Skin or GI-infiltrating T cells shared few TRB sequences with blood. Later blood repertoires were often dominated by clones from the donor CD8+ memory compartment.

This clone was picked up a small number of times. The antigen is unknown. Cyclophosphamide on days +3 and +4 followed busulfan-fludarabine conditioning and a marrow graft. TCRdb's table, derived via immunoSEQ multiplex PCR, lists solely in-frame clones and lacks some. This repertoire holds thousands of clones, and none appear only once. With 0 bases clipped from V and 9 bases from J, the junction kept 8 bases outside the gene matches. The CDR3 extends over 16 amino acids. In germline, CDR1 is SGHNT, CDR2 YYREEE (reference sequence). This receptor was obtained from a male patient aged 45 to 59 who received an allogeneic stem cell transplant from an unrelated donor, was CMV-positive, and had acute GVHD only. A subset of T cells may come from the graft donor. The specimen was PBMCs, collected after allogeneic stem cell transplant with posttransplant cyclophosphamide. The genes are TRBV5-4 and TRBJ1-6; the match to TRBD1 covers 8 bases. CDR3 region: CASSLDPGGAGSPLHF. The CDR3 DNA follows: TGTGCCAGCAGCTTGGACCCAGGGGGCGCGGGTTCACCCCTCCACTTT. Variable domain in full (rest from reference TRBV5-4 and TRBJ1-6): ETGVTQSPTHLIKTRGQQVTLRCSSQSGHNTVSWYQQALGQGPQFIFQYYREEENGRGNFPPRFSGLQFPNYSSELNVNALELDDSALYLCASSLDPGGAGSPLHFGNGTRLTVT.